One and the same sample provided the 25 T cell receptor beta chains below, sequenced in a study of OX40 agonist ivuxolimab in advanced cancers. Sequencing used immunoSEQ multiplex PCR; TCRdb keeps in-frame clones, though not all of them. This table has more than 70,000 clones, roughly nine tenths appearing once. The sample was CD4+ or CD8+ T cells sorted from blood, taken in a trial of the OX40 agonist ivuxolimab. All receptors come from an adult with an advanced solid tumor such as melanoma, head and neck, liver or kidney cancer.

The chain couples TRBV6-4 to TRBJ2-1, with a possible D match to TRBD2 (6 bases). The CDR3 runs 16 residues. V was pared by 5 bases and J by 0 bases, with 14 bases between. Germline assignment: CDR1 MRHNA and CDR2 SNTAGT. The chain's CDR3 is CASSPEEGSSYNEQFF. The CDR3, as DNA: TGTGCCAGCAGTCCCGAGGAGGGGAGCTCCTACAATGAGCAGTTCTTC.

The chain has TRBV18 and TRBJ2-1, with 8 bases aligning to TRBD1. Trimming at V came to 4 bases and at J to 7 bases, leaving 12 bases not matched to a gene. The CDR3 is 16 amino acids. CDR1 is KGHSH, CDR2 LQKENI, per germline. This CDR3 reads CASSRGTGLSRNEQFF. In DNA form, the CDR3 reads TGTGCCAGCTCACGGGGGACAGGCCTCTCGCGGAATGAGCAGTTCTTC.

The CDR3 nucleotides read TGCGCCAGCAGCCCCCGAAGAGGGCTAGAAACAGATACGCAGTATTTT. Translation: CASSPRRGLETDTQYF. V and J are TRBV4-1 and TRBJ2-3; a weak D match, TRBD2 (5 bases). CDR1 is MGHRA, CDR2 YSYEKL, per germline. The germline V and J ends were trimmed by 4 bases and 3 bases, with 17 bases remaining between them. This CDR3 has 16 residues.

J is TRBJ1-1 and V is TRBV6-5; D ambiguous. Germline V CDR1 and CDR2: MNHEY, SVGAGI. CDR3 size: 15 residues. With 0 bases removed from V and 0 bases from J, the gap between germline ends came to 8 bases. The CDR3 DNA reads as TGTGCCAGCAGTTACTCCCCCCAAGTGAACACTGAAGCTTTCTTT. Its translation is CASSYSPQVNTEAFF.

The chain links TRBV6-1 to TRBJ2-1; D unclear. CDR1 is MNHNS and CDR2 is SASEGT in the germline V gene. The CDR3 has 13 residues. Deletions cut 10 bases from V and 0 bases from J, with 10 bases between. The CDR3 nucleotides read TGTGCCACTTGGAAGGGCTCCTACAATGAGCAGTTCTTC. Protein sequence: CATWKGSYNEQFF.

V gene TRBV28 combines with J gene TRBJ2-3, with a weak D call TRBD2 (7 bases). Trimming removed 4 bases at V and 5 bases at J, with 10 bases between. CDR1 and CDR2 (germline): MDHEN, SYDVKM. This CDR3 has 13 residues. CDR3: CASSSGGQDTQYF. CDR3 coding DNA: TGTGCCAGCAGTTCGGGGGGACAAGATACGCAGTATTTT.

The chain combines TRBV6-1 with TRBJ1-2; D remains ambiguous. CDR1 is MNHNS, CDR2 SASEGT, per germline. V lost 1 base and J lost 4, with 7 bases in between. CDR3 length: 13 residues. The CDR3 protein is CASSEGPFYGYTF. The CDR3 DNA reads as TGTGCCAGCAGTGAAGGTCCCTTCTATGGCTACACCTTC.

This rearrangement joins TRBV6-1 to TRBJ2-3; TRBD2 matches at 7 bases. This CDR3 spans 15 amino acids. Trimming at V came to 7 bases and at J to 2 bases, leaving 9 bases not matched to a gene. Germline lookup yields CDR1 MNHNS and CDR2 SASEGT. The CDR3 DNA reads as TGTGCCAGCACCGAGAGCGGGACTTCCACAGATACGCAGTATTTT. Translating it yields CASTESGTSTDTQYF.

The chain carries TRBV28 and TRBJ2-7; a weak D match, TRBD1 (6 bases). Germline CDR1 is MDHEN and CDR2 is SYDVKM. Trimming stripped 5 bases from V and 6 bases from J, with 11 bases between. The CDR3 loop spans 12 amino acids. The CDR3 DNA reads as TGTGCCAGCAGTGCCCGGGACACCGAGCAGTACTTC. It yields the protein CASSARDTEQYF.

This clone was seen once. The chain couples TRBV4-2 to TRBJ1-1; D unclear. This CDR3 contains 17 residues. The V gene lost 0 bases and the J gene lost 0 bases, with 14 bases spanning the gap. Germline V gene lookup returns CDR1 LGHNA and CDR2 YNFKEQ. CDR3: CASSQESVAVMNTEAFF. The CDR3 DNA sequence: TGTGCCAGCAGCCAAGAGTCGGTCGCAGTTATGAACACTGAAGCTTTCTTT.

The chain combines TRBV18 with TRBJ2-1; the match to TRBD2 covers 15 bases. Trimming cost V 2 bases and J 10 bases; bases outside gene matches: 3. There are 15 residues in the CDR3. Germline V gene sequence: CDR1 KGHSH, CDR2 LQKENI. CDR3 loop: CASSPGTSGRNEQFF. As DNA, the CDR3 is TGTGCCAGCTCACCAGGGACTAGCGGGAGGAACGAGCAGTTCTTC.

The rearrangement links TRBV5-1 to TRBJ2-1, with D tentatively TRBD2 (6 bases). The CDR3 runs to 15 residues. From germline, CDR1 is SGHRS and CDR2 YFSETQ. V was clipped by 0 bases and J by 5 bases, with 12 bases between them. This CDR3 is CASSLGGTNDNEQFF. CDR3 bases: TGCGCCAGCAGCTTGGGCGGGACCAATGACAATGAGCAGTTCTTC.

This chain uses TRBV11-3 with TRBJ1-4; no firm D call. The CDR3 is made up of 13 amino acids. Germline V gives CDR1 SGHNT, CDR2 YENEEA. V lost 0 bases, J lost 7 bases, and 6 bases lay in between. The CDR3 coding sequence is TGTGCCAGCAGCTTAGATCTAGGTGAAAAACTGTTTTTT. This encodes CASSLDLGEKLFF.

This rearrangement joins TRBV19 to TRBJ2-7; 8 nucleotides line up with TRBD2. The CDR3 runs to 15 residues. The V and J ends lost 3 bases and 6 bases, in that order; junction bases with no gene match: 10. The V gene's germline CDR1 is LNHDA and CDR2 SQIVND (reference sequence). CDR3 sequence: CASSIGGLGVVEQYF. DNA for the CDR3: TGTGCCAGTAGTATTGGGGGACTAGGTGTCGTCGAGCAGTACTTC.

The chain recombines TRBV4-3 with TRBJ2-2, with unresolved D. The germline CDR1 and CDR2 sequences are LGHNA and YSLEER. Deletions cut 3 bases from V and 7 bases from J, with 9 bases between. The CDR3 has 13 residues. The CDR3 spells CASSQDHFGELFF. The CDR3 nucleotides read TGCGCCAGCAGCCAGGACCATTTCGGGGAGCTGTTTTTT.

The chain combines TRBV28 with TRBJ1-3; D gene unclear. Per germline, CDR1 MDHEN and CDR2 SYDVKM. V lost 4 bases and J 3 bases, leaving 10 bases between the germline ends. The CDR3 has 14 residues. The CDR3: CASSSHSDGNTIYF. The CDR3 DNA is TGTGCCAGCAGTTCACACTCGGATGGAAACACCATATATTTT.

This chain joins TRBV5-1 and TRBJ2-5, with 7 bases identical to TRBD1. The ends lost 3 bases at V and 4 bases at J; junction bases unmatched: 3. The germline CDR1 and CDR2 sequences are SGHRS and YFSETQ. The CDR3 runs 13 residues. CDR3 bases: TGCGCCAGCAGCTCGACAGGGAGAGAGACCCAGTACTTC. Translating it yields CASSSTGRETQYF. Based on the CDR3 plus reference TRBV5-1 and TRBJ2-5, the full variable domain is KAGVTQTPRYLIKTRGQQVTLSCSPISGHRSVSWYQQTPGQGLQFLFEYFSETQRNKGNFPGRFSGRQFSNSRSEMNVSTLELGDSALYLCASSSTGRETQYFGPGTRLLVL.

The chain joins TRBV4-1 to TRBJ1-4, with D perhaps matching TRBD1 (6 bases). V gave up 0 bases and J gave up 7 bases, with 9 bases separating them. Germline loops: CDR1 MGHRA, CDR2 YSYEKL. The CDR3 sequence is 14 residues long. The CDR3: CASSQEGGGEKLFF. CDR3 nucleotide sequence: TGCGCCAGCAGCCAAGAAGGGGGTGGTGAAAAACTGTTTTTT.

The chain combines TRBV2 with TRBJ1-2, with D uncertain. Germline CDR1 is SNHLY and CDR2 is FYNNEI. Trimming removed 5 bases at V and 0 bases at J, with 4 bases between. The CDR3 totals 12 residues. Written as DNA, the CDR3 is TGTGCCAGCAGTATTGCTAACTATGGCTACACCTTC. Protein: CASSIANYGYTF.

The rearrangement uses TRBV6-1 and TRBJ2-7; TRBD2 might be the D (5 bases). The V gene lost 9 bases and the J gene lost 3 bases, with 12 bases spanning the gap. Per the germline V gene, CDR1 is MNHNS and CDR2 is SASEGT. The CDR3 is 12 residues long. The CDR3 sequence: CASERDIYEQYF. CDR3 DNA: TGTGCCAGTGAGAGGGATATCTACGAGCAGTACTTC.

This sequence joins TRBV27 and TRBJ1-1; 8 bases fit TRBD1. The CDR3 spans 16 residues. V trimming: 3 bases; J trimming: 3 bases; junction bases outside the gene matches: 9. From germline, CDR1 is MNHEY and CDR2 SMNVEV (reference sequence). Written as DNA, the CDR3 is TGTGCCAGCAGTTTTTACTCCGGGACAGGCTACACTGAAGCTTTCTTT. Translation: CASSFYSGTGYTEAFF.

The V gene is TRBV21-1, the J gene TRBJ2-1. TRBV21-1 counts as a pseudogene. The CDR3 has 14 amino acids. CDR3 sequence (DNA): TGTGCCAGCAAAAAGGAGGGGGTGAATTTATGGCAGTTCTTC. Translated, it gives CASKKEGVNLWQFF.

J is TRBJ1-2 and V is TRBV5-5; possibly TRBD1 for D (6 bases). Germline V gives CDR1 SGHKS, CDR2 YYEKEE (reference sequence). The V gene lost 4 bases and the J gene lost 8 bases, with 21 bases spanning the gap. The CDR3 totals 15 residues. The CDR3 reads CASSQQSGTTGGYTF. The CDR3 region has the DNA TGTGCCAGCAGCCAGCAATCCGGGACAACGGGAGGCTACACCTTC.

V and J are TRBV9 and TRBJ2-7, with D maybe TRBD1 (6 bases). CDR3 size: 14 residues. Germline CDR1 reads SGDLS; CDR2 reads YYNGEE. Between the trimmed V and J ends, which lost 6 bases and 3 bases, there was a span of 16 bases. The DNA of the CDR3 is TGTGCCAGCACCTCGTACAGGGATTTCTACGAGCAGTACTTC. It encodes CASTSYRDFYEQYF.

V and J are TRBV19 and TRBJ2-2; D is uncertain. Germline values: CDR1 LNHDA, CDR2 SQIVND (reference sequence). The CDR3 runs 9 residues. The V gene lost 5 bases and the J gene lost 9 bases, with 1 base spanning the gap. CDR3 in DNA: TGTGCCAGTAGTCGGGAGCTGTTTTTT. Amino acid sequence: CASSRELFF.